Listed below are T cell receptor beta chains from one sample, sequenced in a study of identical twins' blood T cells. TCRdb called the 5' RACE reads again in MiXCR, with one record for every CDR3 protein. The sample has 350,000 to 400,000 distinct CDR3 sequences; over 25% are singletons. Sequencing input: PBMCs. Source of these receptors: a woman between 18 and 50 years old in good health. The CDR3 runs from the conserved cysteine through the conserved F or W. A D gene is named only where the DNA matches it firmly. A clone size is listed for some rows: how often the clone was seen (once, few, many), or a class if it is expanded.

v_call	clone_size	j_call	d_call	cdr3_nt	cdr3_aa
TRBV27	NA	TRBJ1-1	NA	TGTGCCAGCAACCGGATCCGTGCGGGGAACACTGAAGCTTTCTTT	CASNRIRAGNTEAFF
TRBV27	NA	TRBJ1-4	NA	TGTGCCAGCAGCCGTCGCATTGCTAAAAAACTGTTTTTT	CASSRRIAKKLFF
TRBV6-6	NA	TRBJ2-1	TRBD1	TGTGCCAGCAGTTACTCCCCCGGGACAGGGGTCTACAATGAGCAGTTCTTC	CASSYSPGTGVYNEQFF
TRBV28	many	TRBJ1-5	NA	TGTGCCAGCAGTTTACCACAGAATCAGCCCCAGCATTTT	CASSLPQNQPQHF
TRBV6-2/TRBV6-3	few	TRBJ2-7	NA	TGTGCCAGCAGTTGGTGGGGCGAGCAGTACTTC	CASSWWGEQYF
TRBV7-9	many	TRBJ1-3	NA	TGTGCCAGCAGCTTAGGGCTCTCTGGAAACACCATATATTTT	CASSLGLSGNTIYF
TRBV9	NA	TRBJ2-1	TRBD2	TGTGCCAGCAGCGTAGGAGTAGCGGGAGACAATGAGCAGTTCTTC	CASSVGVAGDNEQFF
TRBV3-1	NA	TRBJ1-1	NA	TGTGCCAGCAGCCTTTCCGCGGGTCGGGCGATAAGCACTGGAGCTTTCTTT	CASSLSAGRAISTGAFF
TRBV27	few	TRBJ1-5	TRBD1	TGTGCCAGCAGTACCGGACAGGGCCCTCTTTATAGCAATCAGCCCCAGCATTTT	CASSTGQGPLYSNQPQHF
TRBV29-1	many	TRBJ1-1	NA	TGCAGCGTGGACATGAACACTGAAGCTTTCTTT	CSVDMNTEAFF
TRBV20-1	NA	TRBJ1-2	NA	TGCAGTGCCTTTGACCCTTCCTATGGCTACACCTTC	CSAFDPSYGYTF
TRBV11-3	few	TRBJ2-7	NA	TGTGCCAGCAGCCTAGGACAGACCGGGCAGTACTTC	CASSLGQTGQYF
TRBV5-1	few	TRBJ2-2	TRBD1	TGCGCCAGCAGCCCTGGACAGGGAACTCATACCGGGGAGCTGTTTTTT	CASSPGQGTHTGELFF
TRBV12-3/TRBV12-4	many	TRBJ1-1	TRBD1	TGTGCCAGCAGTCTTAGGGGACAGGGAGATGTGGCTGAAGCTTTCTTT	CASSLRGQGDVAEAFF
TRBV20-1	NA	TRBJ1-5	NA	TGCAGTGCTATTCCAGGACCTAATCAGCCCCAGCATTTT	CSAIPGPNQPQHF
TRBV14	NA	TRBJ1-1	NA	TGTACCAGCAGCCAGATGATCGGGGGGGAAGCTTTCTTT	CTSSQMIGGEAFF
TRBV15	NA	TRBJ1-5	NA	TGTGCCACCAGCAAGGGGCTTTTAAATCAGCCCCAGCATTTT	CATSKGLLNQPQHF
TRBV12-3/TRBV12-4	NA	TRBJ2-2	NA	TGTGTCAGCAGTTTAGGGACAAACACCGGGGAGCTGTTTTTT	CVSSLGTNTGELFF
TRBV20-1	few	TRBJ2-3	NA	TGCAGTGGCATACAAGGCACAGATACGCAGTATTTT	CSGIQGTDTQYF
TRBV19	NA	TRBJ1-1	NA	TGTGCCAGTAGGTCTCCGGGGGGATCGAACACTGAAGCTTTCTTT	CASRSPGGSNTEAFF
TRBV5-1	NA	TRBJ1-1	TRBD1	TGCGCCAGCAGCTTCCCGGGACAGACTACTGAAGCTTTCTTT	CASSFPGQTTEAFF
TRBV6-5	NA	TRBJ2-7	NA	TGTGCCAGCAGTACGACTTTCGGATCTGAGGAGCAGTACTTC	CASSTTFGSEEQYF
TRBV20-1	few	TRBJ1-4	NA	TGCAGTGCTAGAGGTGGAAAACTGTTTTTT	CSARGGKLFF
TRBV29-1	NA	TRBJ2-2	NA	TGCGGCGTCGCAGTATCAAACACCGGGGAGCTGTTTTTT	CGVAVSNTGELFF
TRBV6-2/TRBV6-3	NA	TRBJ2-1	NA	TGTGCCAGCAGTTCCGGCCTCGCAAGTGATGAGCAGTTCTTC	CASSSGLASDEQFF
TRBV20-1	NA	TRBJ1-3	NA	TGCAGTGCTAGTGGGAGTATTTCTGGAAACACCATATATTTT	CSASGSISGNTIYF
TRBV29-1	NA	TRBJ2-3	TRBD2	TGCAGCGTCACGAAAAGACCTCCTAGCGGGGGGTTGACAGATACGCAGTATTTT	CSVTKRPPSGGLTDTQYF
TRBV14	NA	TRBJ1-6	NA	TGTGCCAGCAGCCAAGTGTTTGGACCGGGAAGATCACCCCTCCACTTT	CASSQVFGPGRSPLHF
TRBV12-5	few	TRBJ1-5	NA	TGTGCTAGTGGTTTGGCTAATCCAGGGGTTGGCAATCAGCCCCAGCATTTT	CASGLANPGVGNQPQHF
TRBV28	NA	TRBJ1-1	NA	TGTACCAGCAGTTGGGGGTACACTGAAGCTTTCTTT	CTSSWGYTEAFF
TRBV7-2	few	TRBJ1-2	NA	TGTGCCAGCAGCTTAGAGGGTTGGGGCGGCTACACCTTC	CASSLEGWGGYTF
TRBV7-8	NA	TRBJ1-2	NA	TGTGCCAGCAGCCTCTCACTCATCTCAGCTAACTATGGCTACACCTTC	CASSLSLISANYGYTF
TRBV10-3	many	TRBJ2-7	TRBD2	TGTGCCATCAGTCCGGGACTAGCAAATGAGCAGTACTTC	CAISPGLANEQYF
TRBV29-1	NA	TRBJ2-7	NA	TGCAGCGTTGGTGGAGCCTACGAGCAGTACTTC	CSVGGAYEQYF
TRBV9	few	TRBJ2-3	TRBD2	TGTGCCAGCAGAACGGGACTAGCGGCTAAAAGCACAGATACGCAGTATTTT	CASRTGLAAKSTDTQYF
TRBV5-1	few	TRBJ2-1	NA	TGCGCCAGCAGCTTGGAAGGATTTCGATCCTACAATGAGCAGTTCTTC	CASSLEGFRSYNEQFF
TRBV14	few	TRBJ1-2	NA	TGTGCCAGCAGCCAAGAAAGTATTGGCTATGGCTACACCTTC	CASSQESIGYGYTF
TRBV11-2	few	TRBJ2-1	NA	TGTGCCAGCAGCTTAGTAGTGGTCTCGGAGCAGTTCTTC	CASSLVVVSEQFF
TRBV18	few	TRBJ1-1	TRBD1	TGTGCCAGCTCACCACCCCAGCAGGGGGGAGTGACTGAAGCTTTCTTT	CASSPPQQGGVTEAFF
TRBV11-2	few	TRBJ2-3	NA	TGTGCCAGCAGCTTAGGGCCGGTGTTCACAGATACGCAGTATTTT	CASSLGPVFTDTQYF
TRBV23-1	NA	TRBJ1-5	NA	TGCGCCAGCGACGGAGAACAGGGCAATCAGCCCCAGCATTTT	CASDGEQGNQPQHF
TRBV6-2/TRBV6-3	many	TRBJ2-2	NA	TGTGCCAGCAGAGCCGGGACGAGGGCCGGGGAGCTGTTTTTT	CASRAGTRAGELFF
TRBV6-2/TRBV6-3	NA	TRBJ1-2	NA	TGTGCCAGCAGTACCTTGGGACGCACATTACGATATGGCTACACCTTC	CASSTLGRTLRYGYTF
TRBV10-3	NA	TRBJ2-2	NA	TGTGCCATCAGCTACGTAGGAGCCGGGGAGCTGTTTTTT	CAISYVGAGELFF
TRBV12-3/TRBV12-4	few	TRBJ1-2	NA	TGTGCTAGGTGGGCAAGATCTAACTATGGCTACACCTTC	CARWARSNYGYTF
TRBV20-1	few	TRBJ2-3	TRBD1	TGCAGTGCAACCCCCGCCGACAGGGGAGGAACAGATACGCAGTATTTT	CSATPADRGGTDTQYF
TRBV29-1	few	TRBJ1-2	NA	TGCAGCGTTGATACAGGCGCGAACTATGGCTACACCTTC	CSVDTGANYGYTF